The rows below give T cell receptor beta chains drawn from one sample of a study of cytomegalovirus exposure and HLA in healthy donors. Sequencing was performed with immunoSEQ multiplex PCR; in TCRdb, only in-frame clones are kept and a portion is missing. The table includes 95,000 to 110,000 clones, around 69% detected once. The specimen sequenced was PBMCs. All receptors derive from a man aged 18-30 years in good health and CMV-seronegative. Both conserved end residues are part of each CDR3. The D gene is left open where the match is weak. Some rows have no size entry. The others give once, few or many, or a class for an expanded clone.

V,J,size,length,D,DNA,CDR3
TRBV19,TRBJ2-5,-,15,-,TGTGCCAGTAGTTCCCGCACCCCGGGAGAAGAGACCCAGTACTTC,CASSSRTPGEETQYF
TRBV9,TRBJ2-1,once,15,-,TGTGCCAGCAGCGGGAGGGGACTTTTGAGCAATGAGCAGTTCTTC,CASSGRGLLSNEQFF
TRBV29-1,TRBJ2-5,-,16,TRBD1,TGCAGCGTTGAAGGGATACAGGGGGAAATAAAAGAGACCCAGTACTTC,CSVEGIQGEIKETQYF
TRBV4-1,TRBJ1-6,-,17,-,TGCGCCAGCAGCCAACCCCAAGGGGAAACAGTAAATTCACCCCTCCACTTT,CASSQPQGETVNSPLHF
TRBV19,TRBJ2-7,-,14,TRBD1,TGTGCCAGTAGTATAAGAACGACAGGGGCCGAGCAGTACTTC,CASSIRTTGAEQYF
TRBV27,TRBJ2-7,-,14,-,TGTGCCAGCAGTTTACCCCCCCCGGCCTACGAGCAGTACTTC,CASSLPPPAYEQYF
TRBV9,TRBJ2-3,-,16,-,TGTGCCAGCAGCCCAGAGGGCCAGCCCGGCACAGATACGCAGTATTTT,CASSPEGQPGTDTQYF
TRBV19,TRBJ2-2,-,15,TRBD1,TGTGCCAGTAGTATTGGACAGGGCCCCGCCGGGGAGCTGTTTTTT,CASSIGQGPAGELFF
TRBV7-8,TRBJ1-5,-,12,-,TGTGCCAGCAGCTTCGTCGGAGGGCCCCAGCATTTT,CASSFVGGPQHF
TRBV4-3,TRBJ2-7,few,14,TRBD1,TGCGCCAGCAGCCAGGGGACAGGTCTATACGAGCAGTACTTC,CASSQGTGLYEQYF
TRBV27,TRBJ2-1,-,13,-,TGTGCCAGCAGTACCAAGACTATCTATGAGCAGTTCTTC,CASSTKTIYEQFF
TRBV6-1,TRBJ2-1,-,15,TRBD1,TGTGCCAGTTCTAAACTGGGGGACAGGGGAGGTGAGCAGTTCTTC,CASSKLGDRGGEQFF
TRBV7-9,TRBJ2-5,-,15,-,TGTTCCAGCAGCTTGGGGGGTTCCCGTCAAGAGACCCAGTACTTC,CSSSLGGSRQETQYF
TRBV28,TRBJ1-6,-,15,-,TGTGCCAGCAGTCCTCGGGGGGGTAGGAATTCACCCCTCCACTTT,CASSPRGGRNSPLHF
TRBV4-1,TRBJ2-7,-,15,TRBD2,TGCGCCAGCAGCCACCACGGCGGGGGCTCCTACGAGCAGTACTTC,CASSHHGGGSYEQYF
TRBV28,TRBJ1-4,-,16,TRBD1,TGTGCCAGCAGTTCACCCCGACAGGGGGCTTATGAAAAACTGTTTTTT,CASSSPRQGAYEKLFF
TRBV7-9,TRBJ2-7,-,12,-,TGTGCCAGCAGCCCCACCTCGACAGGCAAGTACTTC,CASSPTSTGKYF
TRBV7-2,TRBJ2-5,-,16,TRBD2,TGTGCCAGCAGCTTAGGGGGGAGGGATCCAACGGAGACCCAGTACTTC,CASSLGGRDPTETQYF
TRBV20-1,TRBJ1-2,-,10,-,TGCAGCCTGGTGGGAGACAGCTACACCTTC,CSLVGDSYTF
TRBV25-1,TRBJ2-3,few,16,-,TGTGCCAGCAGTGAAGGACAACCAACTGGGTTAGATACGCAGTATTTT,CASSEGQPTGLDTQYF
TRBV2,TRBJ1-1,few,14,-,TGTGCCAGCAGGAGGAGGGACTTGAACACTGAAGCTTTCTTT,CASRRRDLNTEAFF
TRBV6-5,TRBJ2-7,-,12,-,TGTGCCACCACAGGGAACTCCTACGAGCAGTACTTC,CATTGNSYEQYF
TRBV4-3,TRBJ2-7,-,14,TRBD1,TGCGCCAGCAGCTACACCGGGACAGGGGACGAGCAGTACTTC,CASSYTGTGDEQYF
TRBV19,TRBJ2-1,-,14,TRBD2,TGCGCCAGTAGGATAGCGGGGGGGCCGGATGAGCAGTTCTTC,CASRIAGGPDEQFF
TRBV5-4,TRBJ1-1,-,13,TRBD1,TGTGCCAGTTACCGGACAGGGGGCACTGAAGCTTTCTTT,CASYRTGGTEAFF
TRBV7-2,TRBJ1-2,-,15,-,TGTGCCAGCAGCCCGCCCCGACAGGTTAACTATGGCTACACCTTC,CASSPPRQVNYGYTF
TRBV5-1,TRBJ1-1,once,13,-,TGCGCCAGCAGCTCACAGGGGAACACTGAAGCTTTCTTT,CASSSQGNTEAFF
TRBV7-2,TRBJ2-1,-,16,-,TGTGCCAGCAGCCGCCTTCACGGACAGCCTTACAATGAGCAGTTCTTC,CASSRLHGQPYNEQFF
TRBV10-3,TRBJ2-7,-,13,TRBD2,TGTGCCAGTTCGACTAGCGACGTACGAGAGCAGTACTTC,CASSTSDVREQYF
TRBV7-3,TRBJ2-1,-,14,-,TGTGCCAGCAGCCCTCGGGCGGGCCAGAATGAGCAGTTCTTC,CASSPRAGQNEQFF
TRBV15,TRBJ2-1,-,16,TRBD2,TGTGCCACCAGCGTCCATAGCGGGGAACCTAACAATGAGCAGTTCTTC,CATSVHSGEPNNEQFF
TRBV5-5,TRBJ1-5,-,13,-,TGTGCCAGCAGCTTACAGGCTCATCAGCCCCAGCATTTT,CASSLQAHQPQHF
TRBV19,TRBJ2-3,many,14,TRBD1,TGTGCCAGTAGGGGGACAGGGGGGCCAGATACGCAGTATTTT,CASRGTGGPDTQYF
TRBV11-2,TRBJ2-1,-,16,-,TGTGCCAGCAGCTTAGGAAGGGGCGGCTCTTACAATGAGCAGTTCTTC,CASSLGRGGSYNEQFF
TRBV5-8,TRBJ1-5,-,16,TRBD1,TGTGCCAGCAGTCCTCACATGACAGGGGGAACTCAGCCCCAGCATTTT,CASSPHMTGGTQPQHF
TRBV7-2,TRBJ1-5,-,13,-,TGTGCCAGCAGCTACAGGGCCGATCAGCCCCAGCATTTT,CASSYRADQPQHF
TRBV7-6,TRBJ1-6,-,14,-,TGTGCCAGCAGTTTTCCGGGAGAAAATTCACCCCTCCACTTT,CASSFPGENSPLHF
TRBV4-3,TRBJ2-2,few,15,TRBD1,TGCGCCAGCAGCCAGGCGACAGGGGATCCCGGGGAGCTGTTTTTT,CASSQATGDPGELFF
TRBV4-3,TRBJ1-1,-,14,TRBD1,TGCGCCAGCAGCCACCGAGACAGGGGCCGTTCGGCTTTCTTT,CASSHRDRGRSAFF
TRBV5-4,TRBJ2-7,-,14,-,TGTGCCAGCAGCTTTGGAGGGGCTTCGTACGAGCAGTACTTC,CASSFGGASYEQYF